Listed below are T cell receptor beta chains from one sample, sequenced in a study of OX40 agonist ivuxolimab in advanced cancers. Clones were sequenced by immunoSEQ multiplex PCR, and TCRdb holds only the in-frame ones, with some missing. The table includes about 72,000 clones, around 86% detected once. The input for sequencing was CD4+ or CD8+ T cells sorted from blood, taken in a trial of the OX40 agonist ivuxolimab. These TCRs come from an adult with an advanced solid tumor such as melanoma, head and neck, liver or kidney cancer. Each CDR3 is given with its conserved first and last residue. Each record gives: clone size, J gene, D gene, V gene, CDR3 DNA, CDR3 protein. D genes are given only for firm matches. Only part of the rows carry a size: once, few, many, or a class if the clone is expanded.

clone size: few
J gene: TRBJ1-2
D gene: NA
V gene: TRBV5-5
CDR3 DNA: TGTGCCAGCAGCTTGGAAGTCGGGGTGGGTGGCTACACCTTC
CDR3 protein: CASSLEVGVGGYTF

clone size: NA
J gene: TRBJ2-3
D gene: NA
V gene: TRBV11-2
CDR3 DNA: TGTGCCAGCAGCCCACAGGTTGCCACAGATACGCAGTATTTT
CDR3 protein: CASSPQVATDTQYF

clone size: NA
J gene: TRBJ2-7
D gene: NA
V gene: TRBV7-2
CDR3 DNA: TGTGCCAGCAGCTTTACCGACAGATACTACGAGCAGTACTTC
CDR3 protein: CASSFTDRYYEQYF

clone size: NA
J gene: TRBJ2-2
D gene: NA
V gene: TRBV19
CDR3 DNA: TGTGCCAGTAGTACGATTTCGGACACCGGGGAGCTGTTTTTT
CDR3 protein: CASSTISDTGELFF

clone size: NA
J gene: TRBJ1-1
D gene: NA
V gene: TRBV14
CDR3 DNA: TGTGCCAGCAGCCCAGAAAACACTGAAGCTTTCTTT
CDR3 protein: CASSPENTEAFF

clone size: NA
J gene: TRBJ2-7
D gene: NA
V gene: TRBV11-1
CDR3 DNA: TGTGCCAGCAGCCCGGGTGGGCGAGTGGACGAGCAGTACTTC
CDR3 protein: CASSPGGRVDEQYF

clone size: NA
J gene: TRBJ1-2
D gene: TRBD1
V gene: TRBV19
CDR3 DNA: TGTGCCAGTAGTACCCCCGGACAGGGTCAGGATGGCTACACCTTC
CDR3 protein: CASSTPGQGQDGYTF

clone size: NA
J gene: TRBJ1-1
D gene: TRBD1
V gene: TRBV25-1
CDR3 DNA: TGTGCCAGCAGTACACAGGGGACCGGCACTGAAGCTTTCTTT
CDR3 protein: CASSTQGTGTEAFF

clone size: NA
J gene: TRBJ1-3
D gene: NA
V gene: TRBV2
CDR3 DNA: TGTGCCAGCAGTGTGGAGGGTCGAAACTCTGGAAACACCATATATTTT
CDR3 protein: CASSVEGRNSGNTIYF

clone size: NA
J gene: TRBJ2-2
D gene: TRBD1
V gene: TRBV27
CDR3 DNA: TGTGCCAGCAGTTCATATTCTCGGGACAGGGCGGCCACCGGGGAGCTGTTTTTT
CDR3 protein: CASSSYSRDRAATGELFF

clone size: once
J gene: TRBJ2-3
D gene: NA
V gene: TRBV6-1
CDR3 DNA: TGTGCCAGCAGTGAATCCATCCAGGGATATGGCACAGATACGCAGTATTTT
CDR3 protein: CASSESIQGYGTDTQYF

clone size: NA
J gene: TRBJ2-6
D gene: NA
V gene: TRBV19
CDR3 DNA: TGTGCCAGTAGTACCCGGACGTCCAAAGGGGCCAACGTCCTGACTTTC
CDR3 protein: CASSTRTSKGANVLTF

clone size: NA
J gene: TRBJ1-3
D gene: NA
V gene: TRBV18
CDR3 DNA: TGTGCCAGCTCACCTATCACAGGGCGCGTCGGAAACACCATATATTTT
CDR3 protein: CASSPITGRVGNTIYF

clone size: NA
J gene: TRBJ2-7
D gene: NA
V gene: TRBV30
CDR3 DNA: TGTGCCTGGAGTGTTCTAGCGCAGGAGGCGCAGTACTTC
CDR3 protein: CAWSVLAQEAQYF

clone size: medium-sized
J gene: TRBJ1-4
D gene: TRBD1
V gene: TRBV7-3
CDR3 DNA: TGTGCCAGCAGCTTAAGGTGGCCCAGGACAGGGCATGAAAAACTGTTTTTT
CDR3 protein: CASSLRWPRTGHEKLFF

clone size: once
J gene: TRBJ2-1
D gene: NA
V gene: TRBV5-4
CDR3 DNA: TGTGCCAGCAGCTTAAAAGGGCCCGGTGAGCAGTTCTTC
CDR3 protein: CASSLKGPGEQFF

clone size: NA
J gene: TRBJ2-1
D gene: NA
V gene: TRBV10-1
CDR3 DNA: TGCGCCAGCAGTGAGTCCGGACCGGCGAGGGATGAGCAGTTCTTC
CDR3 protein: CASSESGPARDEQFF

clone size: NA
J gene: TRBJ1-5
D gene: NA
V gene: TRBV6-6
CDR3 DNA: TGTGCCAGCAGTTATACCAGGACCCCCACTCAGCCCCAGCATTTT
CDR3 protein: CASSYTRTPTQPQHF

clone size: few
J gene: TRBJ2-7
D gene: NA
V gene: TRBV6-1
CDR3 DNA: TGTGCCAGCAGTGTGGGTCTATCCGGCTTAAACTCCTACGAGCAGTACTTC
CDR3 protein: CASSVGLSGLNSYEQYF

clone size: NA
J gene: TRBJ1-2
D gene: NA
V gene: TRBV19
CDR3 DNA: TGTGCCAGTAGTATAGATTCGGGGCAGAACTATGGCTACACCTTC
CDR3 protein: CASSIDSGQNYGYTF

clone size: NA
J gene: TRBJ1-6
D gene: NA
V gene: TRBV18
CDR3 DNA: TGTGCCAGCTCACCTCTTCAGGGTTCTAATTCACCCCTCCACTTT
CDR3 protein: CASSPLQGSNSPLHF

clone size: few
J gene: TRBJ2-7
D gene: NA
V gene: TRBV6-5
CDR3 DNA: TGTGCCAGCAGTTACCAGGGCGAGCAGTACTTC
CDR3 protein: CASSYQGEQYF

clone size: NA
J gene: TRBJ2-7
D gene: NA
V gene: TRBV6-5
CDR3 DNA: TGTGCCACCGCCCGTGGGACCAACTACGAGCAGTACTTC
CDR3 protein: CATARGTNYEQYF

clone size: NA
J gene: TRBJ2-3
D gene: TRBD2
V gene: TRBV10-2
CDR3 DNA: TGCGCCAGCAGTGAGCGTGGCGGGAGGGCCTTCCCAGATACGCAGTATTTT
CDR3 protein: CASSERGGRAFPDTQYF

clone size: NA
J gene: TRBJ2-7
D gene: TRBD2
V gene: TRBV10-3
CDR3 DNA: TGTGCCATCAGAGACGGGACTAGCGGGAGAACCAACGAGCAGTACTTC
CDR3 protein: CAIRDGTSGRTNEQYF

clone size: NA
J gene: TRBJ2-2
D gene: NA
V gene: TRBV6-1
CDR3 DNA: TGTGCCAGCAGTGAAGTATGGGGAAACACCGGGGAGCTGTTTTTT
CDR3 protein: CASSEVWGNTGELFF

clone size: medium-sized
J gene: TRBJ1-2
D gene: NA
V gene: TRBV2
CDR3 DNA: TGTGCCAGCAGTACCCCACAGGGCTGGAGAGGCTACACCTTC
CDR3 protein: CASSTPQGWRGYTF

clone size: NA
J gene: TRBJ1-1
D gene: TRBD1
V gene: TRBV7-2
CDR3 DNA: TGTGCCAGCAGCCCCCGGGACAGCCTGAACACTGAAGCTTTCTTT
CDR3 protein: CASSPRDSLNTEAFF

clone size: NA
J gene: TRBJ2-2
D gene: TRBD1
V gene: TRBV28
CDR3 DNA: TGTGCCAGCAGTTCAATTTACGGTGGACAGGGGAACACCGGGGAGCTGTTTTTT
CDR3 protein: CASSSIYGGQGNTGELFF

clone size: NA
J gene: TRBJ2-2
D gene: NA
V gene: TRBV19
CDR3 DNA: TGTGCCAGTACAGGACCAGGAGGGGCCGGGGAGCTGTTTTTT
CDR3 protein: CASTGPGGAGELFF

clone size: NA
J gene: TRBJ1-2
D gene: TRBD1
V gene: TRBV25-1
CDR3 DNA: TGTGCCAGCAGTACCGGGACAGGGGGCAACTATGGCTACACCTTC
CDR3 protein: CASSTGTGGNYGYTF

clone size: NA
J gene: TRBJ1-5
D gene: NA
V gene: TRBV11-2
CDR3 DNA: TGTGCCAGCAGCCCGGATGGTAGGACATCGCAGCCCCAGCATTTT
CDR3 protein: CASSPDGRTSQPQHF

clone size: NA
J gene: TRBJ1-2
D gene: NA
V gene: TRBV29-1
CDR3 DNA: TGCAGCGTCGGGACCGTCACGGCCTATGGCTACACCTTC
CDR3 protein: CSVGTVTAYGYTF